The 5 T cell receptor beta chains reported below all come from one sample, sequenced in a study of T cells and Merkel cell carcinoma outcomes. This table comes from immunoSEQ multiplex PCR, and its TCRdb copy is limited to in-frame clones, with some not included. Of under 1,500 clones detected, roughly 90% appear once; the ten largest clones hold approximately 10%. Source material: tumor tissue from Merkel cell carcinoma. Receptors were obtained from a human donor with Merkel cell carcinoma.

This chain links TRBV6-5 with TRBJ1-1, with no clear D. Germline-derived CDR1 and CDR2 are MNHEY and SVGAGI. V lost 0 bases, J lost 4 bases, and 9 bases lay in between. The CDR3 contains 14 residues. The CDR3 reads CASSYSSVGTEAFF. The CDR3 DNA follows: TGTGCCAGCAGTTACTCGAGCGTGGGCACTGAAGCTTTCTTT.

The rearrangement joins TRBV7-8 to TRBJ2-7; D unclear. The CDR3 runs to 12 residues. The ends were cut back, 2 bases at V and 4 bases at J, with 6 bases in the middle. Germline CDR1 SGHVS, CDR2 FQNEAQ. The CDR3 sequence: CASSLSNYEQYF. CDR3 sequence (DNA): TGTGCCAGCAGCTTAAGTAATTACGAGCAGTACTTC.

The rearrangement joins TRBV2 to TRBJ1-1, with TRBD1 identical over 7 bases. J lost 7 bases, V lost 6 bases, and 11 bases had no gene match. This CDR3 region has 14 residues. The V gene's germline CDR1 is SNHLY and CDR2 FYNNEI. The CDR3 DNA sequence: TGTGCCAGCAGGGTGAGGGACAGTCCTGTTGAAGCTTTCTTT. Encoded protein: CASRVRDSPVEAFF.

CDR3 sequence (DNA): TGTGCCAGCAGTTTATTGGGCAGCCTAAACACTGAAGCTTTCTTT. As protein: CASSLLGSLNTEAFF. The chain couples TRBV27 to TRBJ1-1; D unclear. Trimming took off 1 base at V and 2 bases at J, with 11 bases between the two ends. There are 15 residues in the CDR3. Germline lookup yields CDR1 MNHEY and CDR2 SMNVEV (reference sequence).

J is TRBJ1-1 and V is TRBV6-6; D perhaps matches TRBD1 (5 bases). The germline gives CDR1 MNHNY, CDR2 SVGAGI (reference sequence). The CDR3 totals 13 residues. V was cut by 7 bases and J by 4 bases, with 13 bases left in between. The CDR3, as DNA: TGTGCCAGCAACAAAGGTAGGGGCACTGAAGCTTTCTTT. This sequence encodes CASNKGRGTEAFF.